This section outlines one T cell receptor beta chain sequence together with its context. The method was immunoSEQ multiplex PCR; TCRdb's version includes in-frame clones alone and lacks a portion of them. The data show over 200,000 clones, over 70% seen once. The data derive from a study of blood T cell repertoires in COVID-19. Study summary: COVID-19 samples from acute and convalescent phases originated in the United States, Italy and Spain. The analysed material was cDNA or gDNA that came from T cells, B-cell-depleted T cells, or PBMCs.

V shed 6 bases, J shed 0 bases, and the junction held 5 bases outside the gene matches. The CDR3 spans 15 residues. CDR1 and CDR2 from the germline V gene are KGHSH and LQKENI. This chain uses TRBV18 with TRBJ2-3; TRBD2 matches at 8 bases. The source is a woman aged 45-65 years with acute or convalescent COVID-19. Sequencing used peripheral blood. This chain's CDR3 is CASSRQRESTDTQYF. CDR3 sequence (DNA): TGTGCCAGCTCGCGACAGCGGGAGAGCACAGATACGCAGTATTTT.